The present entry profiles one T cell receptor (beta chain) with its context. Its specificity is unknown. Researchers ran the PCR with 60 Vbeta and 13 Jbeta primers. Clones were sequenced by immunoSEQ multiplex PCR, and TCRdb holds only the in-frame ones, with some missing. The data show 150,000 to 200,000 clones, and the top ten clones hold roughly 6.7%. The data are from a study of cytomegalovirus exposure and HLA in healthy donors. Germline V gene data show CDR1 as KGHSH and CDR2 as LQKENI. This CDR3 has 14 residues. Losses at the gene ends were 2 bases for V and 2 bases for J; bases not matched to a gene: 1. Points from the study as a whole: Follow-up analysis later connected one missense variant in DCLRE1C with trimming of TCR beta V- and J-genes. TCR beta chains numbering more than 150 were designated cytomegalovirus-associated.

The source of this sequence is a man aged 25 to 40 in good health and CMV-seronegative. The genes are TRBV18 and TRBJ2-7; 9 bases fit TRBD1. The source material was PBMCs. The DNA of the CDR3 is TGTGCCAGCTCACCAGGGACAGGGCCCTACGAGCAGTACTTC. Protein sequence: CASSPGTGPYEQYF.